This TCR beta chain was found in a study of identical twins. General study findings and limits: Models underestimated how often monozygotic twins shared out-of-frame TCR alpha. Invariant populations such as MAIT and iNKT cells could partly muddle zero-insertion analyses.

The authors used template switching to add a universal primer site and gave cDNA unique molecular identifiers. MiXCR was run by TCRdb on the 5' RACE reads, yielding one entry per CDR3 protein. Among approximately 410,000 distinct CDR3 sequences listed, roughly 18% were seen once. This clonotype was found once. The target antigen is unknown. V was pared by 5 bases and J by 4 bases, with 5 bases of the junction left unmatched. Per germline, CDR1 SGHTA and CDR2 FQGTGA. The CDR3 runs 14 residues. Material for sequencing was naive T cells sorted from blood. This sequence was found in a man aged 45 to 65 in good health. The chain recombines TRBV7-3 with TRBJ2-3; TRBD2 matches at 8 bases. The CDR3 region is CASSDPGGADTQYF. CDR3 bases: TGTGCCAGCAGCGACCCCGGGGGGGCAGATACGCAGTATTTT.